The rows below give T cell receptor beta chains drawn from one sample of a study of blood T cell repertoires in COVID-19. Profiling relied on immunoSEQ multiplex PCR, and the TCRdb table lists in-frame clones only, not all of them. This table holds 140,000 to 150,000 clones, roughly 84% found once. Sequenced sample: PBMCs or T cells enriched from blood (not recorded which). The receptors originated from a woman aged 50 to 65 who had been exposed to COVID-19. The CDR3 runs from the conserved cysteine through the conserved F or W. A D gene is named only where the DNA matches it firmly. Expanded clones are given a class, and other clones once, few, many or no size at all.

CDR3 DNA: TGCAGCGTTGAAAAGGGGTATGAAGCTTTCTTT; CDR3 protein: CSVEKGYEAFF; clone size: .; J gene: TRBJ1-1; V gene: TRBV29-1; D gene: .
CDR3 DNA: TGTGCCATCAGCTCCGACAGGGGGCATTACGAGCAGTACTTC; CDR3 protein: CAISSDRGHYEQYF; clone size: .; J gene: TRBJ2-7; V gene: TRBV10-3; D gene: TRBD1
CDR3 DNA: TGTGCCAGCAGCCATACAGCAGCCAGGGGTTATGGCTACACCTTC; CDR3 protein: CASSHTAARGYGYTF; clone size: .; J gene: TRBJ1-2; V gene: TRBV14; D gene: .
CDR3 DNA: TGTGCCAGCAGCCTCGGACTCCCGAGCTCCTACGAGCAGTACTTC; CDR3 protein: CASSLGLPSSYEQYF; clone size: .; J gene: TRBJ2-7; V gene: TRBV5-4; D gene: .
CDR3 DNA: TGTGCCAGTAGTATAGATTCGGGGATCCCTGGAAACACCATATATTTT; CDR3 protein: CASSIDSGIPGNTIYF; clone size: .; J gene: TRBJ1-3; V gene: TRBV19; D gene: .
CDR3 DNA: TGTGCCAGCAGCTTAGAGGGGAAGAACACTGAAGCTTTCTTT; CDR3 protein: CASSLEGKNTEAFF; clone size: .; J gene: TRBJ1-1; V gene: TRBV7-9; D gene: .
CDR3 DNA: TGTGCCAGCAGCCAAGTAAGAGCAGGCACTGAAGCTTTCTTT; CDR3 protein: CASSQVRAGTEAFF; clone size: once; J gene: TRBJ1-1; V gene: TRBV14; D gene: .
CDR3 DNA: TGTGCCAGCAGTCCTGGACTAGGAGGAACCTACGAGCAGTACTTC; CDR3 protein: CASSPGLGGTYEQYF; clone size: .; J gene: TRBJ2-7; V gene: TRBV27; D gene: TRBD2
CDR3 DNA: TGTGCCAGCTCCACCAGACCTAGCGGGAGTAGCAATGAGCAGTTCTTC; CDR3 protein: CASSTRPSGSSNEQFF; clone size: few; J gene: TRBJ2-1; V gene: TRBV18; D gene: TRBD2
CDR3 DNA: TGCAGTGCTAGTTACCCTAGGTCGAGCTCCTACGAGCAGTACTTC; CDR3 protein: CSASYPRSSSYEQYF; clone size: .; J gene: TRBJ2-7; V gene: TRBV20-1; D gene: .
CDR3 DNA: TGTGCCAGCAACACAGGGGGGTCTAATGAAAAACTGTTTTTT; CDR3 protein: CASNTGGSNEKLFF; clone size: .; J gene: TRBJ1-4; V gene: TRBV25-1; D gene: TRBD1
CDR3 DNA: TGTGCCAGCAGATCAGGGTATGGCTACACCTTC; CDR3 protein: CASRSGYGYTF; clone size: few; J gene: TRBJ1-2; V gene: TRBV6-5; D gene: .
CDR3 DNA: TGTGCCAGCAGCCTAGGACTAGCGGGGGGTAAAAGTGACATTCAGTACTTC; CDR3 protein: CASSLGLAGGKSDIQYF; clone size: .; J gene: TRBJ2-4; V gene: TRBV3-1/TRBV3-2; D gene: TRBD2
CDR3 DNA: TGTGCCAGCAGCCAAGTCGGGACTAGCGGGGGGGTTAACATTCAGTACTTC; CDR3 protein: CASSQVGTSGGVNIQYF; clone size: few; J gene: TRBJ2-4; V gene: TRBV4-2; D gene: TRBD2
CDR3 DNA: TGTGCCAGCAGTTTACGACAGGGCCACGAGCAGTACTTC; CDR3 protein: CASSLRQGHEQYF; clone size: .; J gene: TRBJ2-7; V gene: TRBV27; D gene: TRBD1
CDR3 DNA: TGTGCCTGGAGGGAGACGGCTGCAACTAATGAAAAACTGTTTTTT; CDR3 protein: CAWRETAATNEKLFF; clone size: .; J gene: TRBJ1-4; V gene: TRBV30; D gene: .